This T cell receptor (beta chain) originates from a study of glioma-infiltrating T cells after dendritic cell vaccination. Amplification used 60 V beta primers and 13 J beta primers. TCRdb's table, derived via immunoSEQ multiplex PCR, lists solely in-frame clones and lacks some. In the table there are over 70,000 clones, almost 85% of which are singletons. The ends lost 8 bases at V and 3 bases at J; junction bases unmatched: 8. Germline V gives CDR1 ENHRY, CDR2 SYGVKD. This CDR3 spans 14 amino acids. The TCR sequence derives from a human donor with glioblastoma. V is TRBV10-3 and J is TRBJ2-5; 8 bases agree with TRBD1. The starting material was blood, obtained before dendritic cell vaccination. The CDR3 region has the DNA TGTGCCATCGGCCGATCGACAGGGGAAGAGACCCAGTACTTC. Translated: CAIGRSTGEETQYF.